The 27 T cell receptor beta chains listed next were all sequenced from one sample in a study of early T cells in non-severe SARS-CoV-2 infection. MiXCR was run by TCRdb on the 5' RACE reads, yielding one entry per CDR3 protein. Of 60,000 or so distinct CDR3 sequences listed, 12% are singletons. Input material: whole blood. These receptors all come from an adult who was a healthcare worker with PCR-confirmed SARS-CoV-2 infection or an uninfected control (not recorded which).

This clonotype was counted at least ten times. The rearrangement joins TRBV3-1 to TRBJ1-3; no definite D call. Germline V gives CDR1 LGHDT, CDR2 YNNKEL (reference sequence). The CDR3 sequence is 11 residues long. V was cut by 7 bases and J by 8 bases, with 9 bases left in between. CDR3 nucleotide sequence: TGTGCCAGCAAAGTCGGGGACACCATATATTTT. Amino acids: CASKVGDTIYF.

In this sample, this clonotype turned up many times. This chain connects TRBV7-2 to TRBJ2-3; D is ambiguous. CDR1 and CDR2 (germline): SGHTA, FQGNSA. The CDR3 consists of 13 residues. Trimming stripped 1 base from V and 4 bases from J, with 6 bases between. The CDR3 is CASSLGEADTQYF. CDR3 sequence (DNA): TGTGCCAGCAGCTTAGGAGAGGCAGATACGCAGTATTTT.

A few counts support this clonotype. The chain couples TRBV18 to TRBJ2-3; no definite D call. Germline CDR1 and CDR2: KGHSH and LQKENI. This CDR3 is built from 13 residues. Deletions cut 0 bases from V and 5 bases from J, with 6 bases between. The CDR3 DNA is TGTGCCAGCTCACCACCAACCGTAGATACGCAGTATTTT. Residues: CASSPPTVDTQYF.

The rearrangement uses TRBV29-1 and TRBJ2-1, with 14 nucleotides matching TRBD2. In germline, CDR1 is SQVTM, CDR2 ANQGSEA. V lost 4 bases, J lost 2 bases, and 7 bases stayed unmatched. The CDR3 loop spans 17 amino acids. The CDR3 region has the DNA TGCAGCGTTGTCGGGACTAGCGGGAGAGGAACCTACAATGAGCAGTTCTTC. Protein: CSVVGTSGRGTYNEQFF.

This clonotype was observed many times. The CDR3 protein is CASRQGGTGELFF. CDR3 coding DNA: TGTGCCAGCCGACAGGGCGGCACCGGGGAGCTGTTTTTT. J is TRBJ2-2 and V is TRBV28, with 7 nucleotides matching TRBD1. Germline values: CDR1 MDHEN, CDR2 SYDVKM. The CDR3 sequence is 13 residues long. With 8 bases clipped from V and 4 bases from J, the junction kept 4 bases outside the gene matches.

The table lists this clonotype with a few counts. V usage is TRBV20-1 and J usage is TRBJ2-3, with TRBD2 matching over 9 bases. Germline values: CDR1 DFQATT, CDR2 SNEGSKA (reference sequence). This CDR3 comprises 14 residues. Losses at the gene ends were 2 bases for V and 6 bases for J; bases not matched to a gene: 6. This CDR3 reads CSARKSLAGDTQYF. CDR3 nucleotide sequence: TGCAGTGCTAGAAAGAGTCTAGCGGGGGATACGCAGTATTTT.

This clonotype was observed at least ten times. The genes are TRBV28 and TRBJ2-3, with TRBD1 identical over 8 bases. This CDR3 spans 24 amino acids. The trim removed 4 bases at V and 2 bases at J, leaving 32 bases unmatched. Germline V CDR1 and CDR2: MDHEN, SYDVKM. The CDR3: CASSSTAPSRTGKGKRRPTDTQYF. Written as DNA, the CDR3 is TGTGCCAGCAGTTCAACAGCCCCCTCTAGGACAGGGAAAGGGAAGCGGAGGCCCACAGATACGCAGTATTTT.

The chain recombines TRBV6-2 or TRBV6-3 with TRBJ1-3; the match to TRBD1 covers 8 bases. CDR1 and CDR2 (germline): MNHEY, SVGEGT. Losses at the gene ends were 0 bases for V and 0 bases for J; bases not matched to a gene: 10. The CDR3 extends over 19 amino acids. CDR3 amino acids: CASSYSTTGEELSGNTIYF. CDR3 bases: TGTGCCAGCAGTTACTCGACGACAGGGGAGGAACTCTCTGGAAACACCATATATTTT.

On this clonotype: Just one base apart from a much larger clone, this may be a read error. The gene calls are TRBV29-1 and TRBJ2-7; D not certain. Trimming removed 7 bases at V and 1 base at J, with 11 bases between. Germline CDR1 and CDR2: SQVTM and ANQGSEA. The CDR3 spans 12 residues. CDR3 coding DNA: TGCAGCGGAGTGTACCAATCCTACGAGCAGTACTTC. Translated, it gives CSGVYQSYEQYF.

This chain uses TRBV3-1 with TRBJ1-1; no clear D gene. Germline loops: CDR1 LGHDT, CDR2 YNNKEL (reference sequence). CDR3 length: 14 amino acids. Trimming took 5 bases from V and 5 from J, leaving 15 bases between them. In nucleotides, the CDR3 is TGTGCCAGCAGCTCCCGGGGAGGGTTGACTGAAGCTTTCTTT. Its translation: CASSSRGGLTEAFF. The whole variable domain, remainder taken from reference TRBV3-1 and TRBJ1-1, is DTAVSQTPKYLVTQMGNDKSIKCEQNLGHDTMYWYKQDSKKFLKIMFSYNNKELIINETVPNRFSPKSPDKAHLNLHINSLELGDSAVYFCASSSRGGLTEAFFGQGTRLTVV.

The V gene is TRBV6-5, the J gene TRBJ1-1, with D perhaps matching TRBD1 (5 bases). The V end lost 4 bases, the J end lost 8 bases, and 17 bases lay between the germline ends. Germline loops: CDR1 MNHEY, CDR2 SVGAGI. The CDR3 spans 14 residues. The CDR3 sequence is CASSSSTGALEAFF. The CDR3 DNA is TGTGCCAGCAGTTCCTCTACCGGGGCATTGGAAGCTTTCTTT.

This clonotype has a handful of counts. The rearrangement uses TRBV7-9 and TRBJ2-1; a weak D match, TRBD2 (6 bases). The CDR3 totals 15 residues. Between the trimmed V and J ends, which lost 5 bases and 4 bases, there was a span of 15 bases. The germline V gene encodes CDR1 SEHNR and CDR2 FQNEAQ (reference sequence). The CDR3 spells CASSPRLAGYNEQFF. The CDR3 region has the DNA TGTGCCAGCAGCCCTCGTCTGGCGGGGTACAATGAGCAGTTCTTC.

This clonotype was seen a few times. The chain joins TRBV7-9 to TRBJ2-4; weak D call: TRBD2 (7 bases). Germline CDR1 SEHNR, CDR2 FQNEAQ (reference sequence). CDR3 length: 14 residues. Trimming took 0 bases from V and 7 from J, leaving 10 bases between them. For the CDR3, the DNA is TGTGCCAGCAGCTTAGCGGGGGGGCCTAACATTCAGTACTTC. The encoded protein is CASSLAGGPNIQYF.

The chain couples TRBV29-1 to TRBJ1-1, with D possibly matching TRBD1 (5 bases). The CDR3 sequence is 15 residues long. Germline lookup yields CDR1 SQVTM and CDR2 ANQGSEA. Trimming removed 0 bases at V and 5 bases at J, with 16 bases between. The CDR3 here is CSVEDWAGRDTEAFF. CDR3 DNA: TGCAGCGTTGAAGATTGGGCAGGGAGAGATACTGAAGCTTTCTTT.

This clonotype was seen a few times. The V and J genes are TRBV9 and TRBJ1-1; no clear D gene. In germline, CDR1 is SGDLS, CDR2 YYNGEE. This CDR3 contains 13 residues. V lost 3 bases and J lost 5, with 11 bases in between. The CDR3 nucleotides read TGTGCCAGCAGCGCCCAGACGGGAACTGAAGCTTTCTTT. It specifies CASSAQTGTEAFF.

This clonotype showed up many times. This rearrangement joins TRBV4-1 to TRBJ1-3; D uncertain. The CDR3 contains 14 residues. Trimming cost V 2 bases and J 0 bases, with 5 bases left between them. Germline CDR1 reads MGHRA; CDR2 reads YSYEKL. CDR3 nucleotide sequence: TGCGCCAGCAGCCAACACAACTCTGGAAACACCATATATTTT. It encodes CASSQHNSGNTIYF.

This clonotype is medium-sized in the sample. Here the CDR3 DNA reads TGCAGTGCTAGAGATATGGGCCAGGGGGAGGTCTATGGCTACACCTTC. Translated: CSARDMGQGEVYGYTF. This chain uses TRBV20-1 with TRBJ1-2, with TRBD1 identical over 7 bases. J was trimmed by 4 bases and V by 0 bases; bases with no gene match: 11. CDR3 length: 16 amino acids. Germline-derived CDR1 and CDR2 are DFQATT and SNEGSKA (reference sequence).

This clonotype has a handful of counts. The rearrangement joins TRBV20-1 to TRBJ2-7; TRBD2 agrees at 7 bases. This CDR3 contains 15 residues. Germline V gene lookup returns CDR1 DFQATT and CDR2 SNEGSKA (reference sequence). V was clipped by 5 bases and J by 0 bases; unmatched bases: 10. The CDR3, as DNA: TGCAGTGCTCGGGCTGGGGGGGTCTACTCCTACGAGCAGTACTTC. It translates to CSARAGGVYSYEQYF.

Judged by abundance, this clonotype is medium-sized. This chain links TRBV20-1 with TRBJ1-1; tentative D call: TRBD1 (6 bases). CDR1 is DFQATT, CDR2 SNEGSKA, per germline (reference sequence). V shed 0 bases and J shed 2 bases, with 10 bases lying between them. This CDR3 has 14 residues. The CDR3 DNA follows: TGCAGTGCTAGAGAGGGGGCAGGTAACACTGAAGCTTTCTTT. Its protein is CSAREGAGNTEAFF.

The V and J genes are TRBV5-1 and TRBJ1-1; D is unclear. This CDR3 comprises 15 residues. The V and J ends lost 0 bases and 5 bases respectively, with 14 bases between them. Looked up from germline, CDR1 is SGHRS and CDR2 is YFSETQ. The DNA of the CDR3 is TGCGCCAGCAGCTTGGACAGTTCGGTGGGGACTGAAGCTTTCTTT. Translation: CASSLDSSVGTEAFF.

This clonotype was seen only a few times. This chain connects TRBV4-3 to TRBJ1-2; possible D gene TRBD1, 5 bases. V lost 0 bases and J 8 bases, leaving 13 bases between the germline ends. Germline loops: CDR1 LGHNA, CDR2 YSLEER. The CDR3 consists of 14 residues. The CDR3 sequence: CASSQDSGTGGYTF. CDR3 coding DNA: TGCGCCAGCAGCCAAGATTCAGGGACTGGGGGCTACACCTTC.

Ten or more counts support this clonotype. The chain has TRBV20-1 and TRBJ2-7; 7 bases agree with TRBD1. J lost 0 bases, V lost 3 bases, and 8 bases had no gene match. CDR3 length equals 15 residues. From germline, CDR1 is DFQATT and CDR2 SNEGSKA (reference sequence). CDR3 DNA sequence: TGCAGTGCTAGCCCGGGACAGATGAGCTCCTACGAGCAGTACTTC. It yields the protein CSASPGQMSSYEQYF.

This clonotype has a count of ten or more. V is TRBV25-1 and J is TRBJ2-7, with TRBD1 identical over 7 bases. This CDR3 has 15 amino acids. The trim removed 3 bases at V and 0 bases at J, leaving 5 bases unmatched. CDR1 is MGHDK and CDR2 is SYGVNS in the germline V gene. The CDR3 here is CASSDDRVGSYEQYF. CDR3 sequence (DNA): TGTGCCAGCAGTGACGACAGGGTGGGCTCCTACGAGCAGTACTTC.

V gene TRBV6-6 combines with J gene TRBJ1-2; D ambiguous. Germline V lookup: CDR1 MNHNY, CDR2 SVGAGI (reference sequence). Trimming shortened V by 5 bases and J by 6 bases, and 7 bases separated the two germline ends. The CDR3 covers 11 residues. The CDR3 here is CASSHSDGYTF. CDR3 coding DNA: TGTGCCAGCAGTCACAGTGATGGCTACACCTTC.

Here the CDR3 reads CASSLGGGTGVFSEQYF. The CDR3 bases are TGTGCCAGCAGCTTAGGAGGCGGGACAGGGGTTTTCTCCGAGCAGTACTTC. This chain joins TRBV13 and TRBJ2-7, with 10 positions matching TRBD1. This CDR3 region has 17 residues. In germline, CDR1 is PRHDT, CDR2 FYEKMQ (reference sequence). V lost 0 bases and J lost 6; bases outside the gene matches: 11.

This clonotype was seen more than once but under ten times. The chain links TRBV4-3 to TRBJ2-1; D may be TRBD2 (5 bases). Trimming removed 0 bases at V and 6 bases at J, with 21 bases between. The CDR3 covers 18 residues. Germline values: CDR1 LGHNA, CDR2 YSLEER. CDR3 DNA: TGCGCCAGCAGCCAAGATACTAGAATGAGCGTCGGGCCCAATGAGCAGTTCTTC. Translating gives CASSQDTRMSVGPNEQFF.

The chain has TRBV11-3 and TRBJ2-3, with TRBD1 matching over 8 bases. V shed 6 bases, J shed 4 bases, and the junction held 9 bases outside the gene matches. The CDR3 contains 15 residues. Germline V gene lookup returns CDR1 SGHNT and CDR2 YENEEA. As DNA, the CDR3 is TGTGCCAGCAGTTCTGGACAGGGTCCCCCAGATACGCAGTATTTT. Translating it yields CASSSGQGPPDTQYF.